These 17 T cell receptor beta chains share one sample of origin, sequenced in a study of T-cell memory formation after mild COVID-19. Via MiXCR, TCRdb re-called the 5' RACE reads, giving one row per CDR3 protein. The sample yields about 210,000 distinct CDR3 sequences, about 10% seen once. Sequences were obtained from PBMCs or a T cell subset sorted from them (not recorded which). The receptors derive from a man aged 18-30 years who had mild COVID-19 (a few samples of this study predate the infection). Cell type and time point are not known.

This clonotype was seen only a few times. V is TRBV7-9 and J is TRBJ1-2, with D unclear. Germline V CDR1 and CDR2: SEHNR, FQNEAQ (reference sequence). V gave up 5 bases and J gave up 8 bases, with 15 bases separating them. The CDR3 totals 13 residues. CDR3 DNA: TGTGCCAGCAGCCTCGATACGTATATGGGCTACACCTTC. Its translation: CASSLDTYMGYTF.

There are a few counts of this clonotype. CDR3 sequence: CSAGRIGRGMNTEAFF. CDR3 nucleotide sequence: TGCAGTGCTGGGCGGATTGGGCGAGGTATGAACACTGAAGCTTTCTTT. The chain carries TRBV20-1 and TRBJ1-1; D unresolved. The CDR3 length is 16 residues. In germline, CDR1 is DFQATT, CDR2 SNEGSKA (reference sequence). Trimming left V 5 bases short and J 0 bases short, with 19 bases between.

Only a few counts were recorded for this clonotype. The chain is built from TRBV7-2 and TRBJ2-5; 11 bases map to TRBD2. With 4 bases clipped from V and 2 bases from J, the junction kept 9 bases outside the gene matches. Germline V gene sequence: CDR1 SGHTA, CDR2 FQGNSA. The CDR3 is 17 amino acids. The CDR3 loop reads CASSSDARLAGQETQYF. The DNA for the CDR3 is TGTGCCAGCAGCTCGGACGCCCGACTAGCGGGGCAAGAGACCCAGTACTTC. The complete variable domain, with remaining parts taken from reference TRBV7-2 and TRBJ2-5, reads GAGVSQSPSNKVTEKGKDVELRCDPISGHTALYWYRQSLGQGLEFLIYFQGNSAPDKSGLPSDRFSAERTGGSVSTLTIQRTQQEDSAVYLCASSSDARLAGQETQYFGPGTRLLVL.

The chain couples TRBV4-1 to TRBJ1-5; D not resolved. V gave up 4 bases and J gave up 5 bases, with 18 bases separating them. Germline CDR1 and CDR2: MGHRA and YSYEKL. The CDR3 is made up of 16 amino acids. CDR3: CASSLSGWGSDQPQHF. In DNA, the CDR3 is TGCGCCAGCAGCCTTTCGGGATGGGGATCGGATCAGCCCCAGCATTTT.

This chain connects TRBV20-1 to TRBJ1-4; unclear D gene. The CDR3 extends over 16 amino acids. Germline lookup yields CDR1 DFQATT and CDR2 SNEGSKA (reference sequence). Deletions cut 6 bases from V and 7 bases from J, with 24 bases between. The CDR3: CSAPTRPGGAGEKLFF. DNA for the CDR3: TGCAGTGCGCCCACCCGCCCGGGAGGAGCCGGTGAAAAACTGTTTTTT.

The chain recombines TRBV5-1 with TRBJ2-5; 13 bases match TRBD2. The CDR3 has 15 amino acids. Trimming at V came to 6 bases and at J to 2 bases, leaving 4 bases not matched to a gene. The V gene's germline CDR1 is SGHRS and CDR2 YFSETQ. The CDR3 loop is CASKRTSGGQETQYF. CDR3 DNA: TGCGCCAGCAAACGGACTAGCGGGGGACAAGAGACCCAGTACTTC.

This clonotype was seen only a few times. The genes are TRBV9 and TRBJ2-7; TRBD1 agrees at 8 bases. V lost 4 bases to trimming and J lost 5 bases; unmatched junction nucleotides: 8. From germline, CDR1 is SGDLS and CDR2 YYNGEE. The CDR3 covers 14 residues. DNA for the CDR3: TGTGCCAGCAGCACCCGGGCAGGGGGCCACGAGCAGTACTTC. It translates to CASSTRAGGHEQYF.

The chain recombines TRBV7-9 with TRBJ1-1; no definite D call. The CDR3 loop spans 13 amino acids. Germline V gene data show CDR1 as SEHNR and CDR2 as FQNEAQ (reference sequence). The ends were cut back, 8 bases at V and 6 bases at J, with 16 bases in the middle. In nucleotides, the CDR3 is TGTGCCAGCCTGCTAGGGCAGGCGGCTGAAGCTTTCTTT. Translated: CASLLGQAAEAFF.

This clonotype was detected many times. The junction shows a germline mismatch at one end, possibly a read error. The chain has TRBV5-1 and TRBJ1-1; D not certain. Germline-derived CDR1 and CDR2 are SGHRS and YFSETQ. CDR3 length: 14 amino acids. CDR3 sequence reads: CASSLGRLNTEAFF. In DNA form, the CDR3 reads TGTGCCAGCAGCTTAGGACGGCTGAACACTGAAGCTTTCTTT.

This clonotype was seen ten or more times. V usage is TRBV5-1 and J usage is TRBJ2-5; possibly TRBD2 for D (6 bases). This CDR3 comprises 15 residues. V lost 2 bases and J 4 bases, leaving 15 bases between the germline ends. From germline, CDR1 is SGHRS and CDR2 YFSETQ. CDR3 DNA sequence: TGCGCCAGCAGCTTCATTAGCCAGGGAGGAGAGACCCAGTACTTC. Its protein is CASSFISQGGETQYF.

V is TRBV11-2 and J is TRBJ2-7; D is possibly TRBD1 or TRBD2 (6 bases each). Trimming took off 4 bases at V and 5 bases at J, with 18 bases between the two ends. From germline, CDR1 is SGHAT and CDR2 FQNNGV. The CDR3 is 15 amino acids. CDR3 DNA sequence: TGTGCCAGCAGCTCGAACCGGGGGCGACTGAACGAGCAGTACTTC. This encodes CASSSNRGRLNEQYF.

This clonotype was observed a handful of times. V and J are TRBV7-3 and TRBJ2-1; 8 bases line up with TRBD1. The trim removed 5 bases at V and 8 bases at J, leaving 8 bases unmatched. In germline, CDR1 is SGHTA, CDR2 FQGTGA. This CDR3 comprises 14 residues. The CDR3 loop reads CASSLGTGPDEQFF. CDR3 DNA sequence: TGTGCCAGCAGCCTAGGGACAGGTCCGGATGAGCAGTTCTTC.

This clonotype occurred many times. The rearrangement joins TRBV5-1 to TRBJ2-1, with TRBD2 identical over 14 bases. The CDR3 length is 17 residues. Per germline, CDR1 SGHRS and CDR2 YFSETQ. The V segment lost 4 bases and the J segment 8 bases; nucleotides outside the gene matches: 11. CDR3 nucleotide sequence: TGCGCCAGCAGCCTGACGACTAGCGGGGGGGCGATCGATGAGCAGTTCTTC. Translating gives CASSLTTSGGAIDEQFF.

A few counts support this clonotype. This chain connects TRBV6-5 to TRBJ1-1; D might be TRBD1 (5 bases). The V gene's germline CDR1 is MNHEY and CDR2 SVGAGI. This CDR3 is built from 14 residues. V lost 4 bases and J 3 bases, leaving 12 bases between the germline ends. The CDR3 nucleotides are TGTGCCAGCAGTTTCCAGTCGGGGGACACTGAAGCTTTCTTT. Its translation: CASSFQSGDTEAFF.

In its sample, this clonotype was seen many times. For the CDR3, the DNA is TGTGCCAGCAGCTTGGGACTAGCGGGGGCCTACGAGCAGTACGTC. It translates to CASSLGLAGAYEQYV. The chain uses TRBV11-2 and TRBJ2-7; TRBD2 matches 14 bases. The V segment lost 3 bases and the J segment 2 bases; nucleotides outside the gene matches: 0. Per germline, CDR1 SGHAT and CDR2 FQNNGV. This CDR3 is built from 15 residues.

V is TRBV4-3 and J is TRBJ2-3; the D gene is possibly TRBD2 (5 bases). The CDR3 sequence is 14 residues long. V lost 4 bases, J lost 2 bases, and 10 bases lay in between. From germline, CDR1 is LGHNA and CDR2 YSLEER. The CDR3 sequence is CASSRADYTDTQYF. For the CDR3, the DNA is TGCGCCAGCAGCCGTGCTGACTACACAGATACGCAGTATTTT.

This clonotype was recorded a few times. The gene calls are TRBV19 and TRBJ1-1; weak D call: TRBD1 (5 bases). Trimming took 3 bases from V and 5 from J, leaving 10 bases between them. CDR1 is LNHDA, CDR2 SQIVND, per germline (reference sequence). The CDR3 is 13 amino acids. The CDR3: CASSMLRDTEAFF. DNA for the CDR3: TGTGCCAGTAGTATGCTCAGGGATACTGAAGCTTTCTTT. The full variable domain, its missing parts supplied by reference TRBV19 and TRBJ1-1, is DGGITQSPKYLFRKEGQNVTLSCEQNLNHDAMYWYRQDPGQGLRLIYYSQIVNDFQKGDIAEGYSVSREKKESFPLTVTSAQKNPTAFYLCASSMLRDTEAFFGQGTRLTVV.